This section outlines one TCR beta chain sequence together with its context. Mismatch with germline at one junction end may stem from a read error. The entry originates in a study of blood T cell repertoires in COVID-19. About the study: From T cells, B-cell-depleted T cells, or PBMCs came the material, which was cDNA or gDNA.

This CDR3 contains 13 residues. Cohorts were assigned according to the clinical history that participants reported. Using immunoSEQ multiplex PCR, the repertoire was profiled, and TCRdb retains in-frame clones only, with some absent. Of more than 200,000 clones listed, about 90% were seen once; the top ten hold around 6%. Sample: PBMCs or T cells enriched from blood (not recorded which). V is TRBV23-1 and J is TRBJ2-7, with D possibly matching TRBD2 (5 bases). TRBV23-1 is noted as an ORF with a role that remains uncertain. The receptor was isolated from a woman in her twenties or thirties with acute COVID-19. DNA of the CDR3: TGCGCCAGCAGTCACGTTAGCCCGGGGTCGGTGCACTTC. It yields the protein CASSHVSPGSVHF.